One and the same sample provided the 16 T cell receptor beta chains below, sequenced in a study of tumor-infiltrating lymphocytes in primary liver carcinoma. Production of TCR beta cDNA used around 0.45 ug total RNA together with a constant-region primer. Investigators got TCR beta libraries out of three nested multiplex PCR rounds, done with slightly modified ARM-PCR. The first two PCR rounds used TRBV1-TRBV30 forward primers with a C-beta reverse primer, about 10 cycles each. TCRdb itself ran the multiplex PCR reads through MiXCR, one entry per CDR3 protein. Of some 100,000 distinct CDR3 sequences listed, more than 65% are singletons. Without any cell sorting, about 20-31 mg of bulk tissue yielded co-extracted RNA and DNA. Sequencing was carried out using liver tumor tissue from sampling region 2. The subset was: tumor region T2, inferior pole. The receptors shown here come from a woman aged 55-70 years with primary liver carcinoma and hepatitis B virus infection.

The chain is built from TRBV18 and TRBJ1-5; maybe TRBD1 (5 bases). The germline V and J ends were trimmed by 4 bases and 6 bases, with 10 bases remaining between them. Germline assignment: CDR1 KGHSH and CDR2 LQKENI. There are 13 residues in the CDR3. The DNA for the CDR3 is TGTGCCAGCTCACGGGGGGAGGTTCAGCCCCAGCATTTT. Protein product: CASSRGEVQPQHF.

A word on this clonotype: One end of the junction varies from germline; a read error may be responsible. The V gene is TRBV11-3, the J gene TRBJ2-5, with TRBD1 as a possible D gene (6 bases). The CDR3 length is 15 residues. CDR1 and CDR2 from the germline V gene are SGHNT and YENEEA. In DNA, the CDR3 is TGTGCCAGCAATCACTGGGACAACTATCAAGAGGCCCAGTACTTC. This gives the protein CASNHWDNYQEAQYF.

The J gene is TRBJ1-5, the V gene TRBV21-1; the D call of TRBD1 is as the table states it, not checked on the DNA. TRBV21-1 is noted as a pseudogene. This CDR3 contains 16 residues. DNA for the CDR3: TGTGCCAGCAGCAACCGTTGGACAAAAAAGGGTCAGCCCCAGCATTTT. Protein: CASSNRWTKKGQPQHF.

V gene TRBV6-6 combines with J gene TRBJ2-2; 8 bases match TRBD1. The CDR3 spans 14 residues. CDR1 and CDR2 (germline): MNHNY, SVGAGI (reference sequence). The CDR3 DNA sequence: TGTCCCCCCCAACAGGGGGGACCCCCCGGGGAGCTGTTTTTT. Protein product: CPPQQGGPPGELFF.

On this clonotype: A much larger clone differs by one base, so this may be a read error. This chain joins TRBV7-9 and TRBJ1-2; TRBD1 agrees at 9 bases. The germline gives CDR1 SEHNR, CDR2 FQNEAQ (reference sequence). The CDR3 spans 14 residues. CDR3 region: CASSSSGTGFGCTF. DNA of the CDR3: TGTGCCAGCAGCTCATCCGGGACAGGGTTTGGCTGCACCTTC.

V and J are TRBV11-2 and TRBJ1-2; D possibly corresponds to TRBD1 (6 bases). The CDR3 loop spans 16 amino acids. V lost 9 bases, J lost 4 bases, and 24 bases lay in between. In germline, CDR1 is SGHAT, CDR2 FQNNGV. DNA for the CDR3: TGTGCCAGTAGCCTCGGGACACCGGAGAGATTCTATGGCTACACCTTC. Translation gives CASSLGTPERFYGYTF. The full variable domain, in which reference TRBV11-2 and TRBJ1-2 provide the parts outside the CDR3, is EAGVAQSPRYKIIEKRQSVAFWCNPISGHATLYWYQQILGQGPKLLIQFQNNGVVDDSQLPKDRFSAERLKGVDSTLKIQPAKLEDSAVYLCASSLGTPERFYGYTFGSGTRLTVV.

The chain employs TRBV6-2 or TRBV6-3 and TRBJ1-5; D is undetermined. V was cut by 6 bases and J by 7 bases, with 13 bases left in between. The CDR3 length is 13 residues. Germline assignment: CDR1 MNHEY and CDR2 SVGEGT. The CDR3 nucleotides are TGTGCCAGCAGAGTAGAAGACACCCAGCCCCAGCATTTT. Its protein product is CASRVEDTQPQHF.

About this clonotype itself: Lacking the conserved final phenylalanine or tryptophan, this CDR3 likely reflects a read error. This chain joins TRBV14 and TRBJ1-5; weak D call: TRBD1 (5 bases). CDR1 SGHDN and CDR2 FVKESK come from the germline V gene. Trimming took off 2 bases at V and 4 bases at J, with 9 bases between the two ends. The CDR3 is made up of 14 amino acids. In DNA, the CDR3 is TGTGCCAGCAGCCAAAGGGGTTTTAATCAGCCCCAGCATTCT. Translated: CASSQRGFNQPQHS.

In regard to this clonotype: This may be a read error, as it is one base from a much larger clone. This rearrangement joins TRBV5-4 to TRBJ2-1; D gene unclear. This CDR3 has 15 amino acids. The germline gives CDR1 SGHNT, CDR2 YYREEE (reference sequence). CDR3 region: CARSLVLRRDNEQFF. CDR3 DNA: TGTGCCAGGAGCTTGGTATTGAGGAGAGACAATGAGCAGTTCTTC.

Turning to this clonotype: This likely comes from a read error, as the CDR3 has no conserved phenylalanine or tryptophan at its end. The chain is built from TRBV6-6 and TRBJ2-7; 8 nucleotides match TRBD2. This CDR3 region has 18 residues. The germline CDR1 and CDR2 sequences are MNHNY and SVGAGI (reference sequence). The V and J ends lost 2 bases and 6 bases, in that order; junction bases with no gene match: 18. The CDR3 DNA is TGTGCCAGCAGTTACCCCGGCCGCGCTGCAGCGGGAGTTTGCGAGCAGTACATC. This sequence encodes CASSYPGRAAAGVCEQYI.

A remark on this clonotype: One end of the junction varies from germline; a read error may be responsible. The V and J genes are TRBV11-2 and TRBJ2-7; 14 bases agree with TRBD2. CDR1 SGHAT and CDR2 FQNNGV come from the germline V gene. CDR3 length equals 20 residues. CDR3 sequence (DNA): TGTGCCAGTAGCGCCATTTCCCGACTAGCGGGAGGGCAAAAACCCTACGAGCAGCACTTC. Translated, it gives CASSAISRLAGGQKPYEQHF.

Of note for this clonotype: One end of the junction fails to match germline, which may point to a read error. The gene calls are TRBV28 and TRBJ2-7, with TRBD1 as a possible D gene (7 bases). The germline V gene encodes CDR1 MDHEN and CDR2 SYDVKM. The CDR3 contains 17 residues. The CDR3 nucleotides read TGTGTCAGCAGTTTAGGCGGGACAGCAGGGTACTTATACGAGCAGTACTTC. It yields the protein CVSSLGGTAGYLYEQYF.

A word on this clonotype: A read error is possible here, since a much larger clone lies one base away. V gene TRBV4-1 combines with J gene TRBJ2-7; D is perhaps TRBD2 (5 bases). CDR3 length equals 15 residues. Germline loops: CDR1 MGHRA, CDR2 YSYEKL. The chain's CDR3 is CASSRENSPTYERYF. The DNA for the CDR3 is TGCGCCAGCAGCCGGGAGAACAGCCCAACCTACGAGCGGTACTTC.

The chain has TRBV10-3 and TRBJ2-2, with D maybe TRBD1 (5 bases). Germline V gene sequence: CDR1 ENHRY, CDR2 SYGVKD. CDR3 length equals 16 residues. The germline V and J ends were trimmed by 2 bases and 4 bases, with 14 bases remaining between them. CDR3: CAISEAKWGRTGELFF. The DNA of the CDR3 is TGTGCCATCAGTGAGGCCAAGTGGGGCCGCACCGGGGAGCTGTTTTTT.

With respect to this clonotype: A much larger clone lies a single base off, so this may be a read error. The chain has TRBV29-1 and TRBJ2-1; 8 bases are a match to TRBD2. The CDR3 is 17 residues long. V lost 5 bases, J lost 5 bases, and 17 bases stayed unmatched. From germline, CDR1 is SQVTM and CDR2 ANQGSEA. CDR3 nucleotide sequence: TGCAGCGTTCGGCAGCCAGGGTGGCGGGAGGCTGACAATGAGCAGTTCTTC. Protein: CSVRQPGWREADNEQFF.

As for this clonotype: The junction and the germline gene differ at one end; a read error may be behind it. V usage is TRBV11-2 and J usage is TRBJ2-2; TRBD2 agrees at 10 bases. This CDR3 spans 16 amino acids. Germline loops: CDR1 SGHAT, CDR2 FQNNGV. CDR3 region: CASSLVTSGTAGELFF. CDR3 DNA sequence: TGTGCCAGCAGCTTAGTAACTAGCGGGACAGCCGGGGAACTGTTTTTT.